The 7 T cell receptor beta chains reported below all come from one sample, sequenced in a study of T cell repertoires in cytomegalovirus infection (dated by TCRdb to the late 2010s). The data were produced on an Illumina HiSeq 1500. The raw public reads went through TCRdb reprocessing: fastp at Q25, MiXCR clone calling, in-frame beta chains kept. Rows with one shared CDR3 protein collapse into an entry with the most common genes and DNA. Within this sample are roughly 640,000 distinct CDR3 sequences, with 20% to 30% of them counted one time only. The ten biggest clones cover 8% of the sample. Material for sequencing was CD8+ T cells from PBMCs. The receptors shown here come from a human donor in good health (CMV status not recorded). Some clones in this sample may be carry-over from other donors' samples.

On this clonotype itself: A much larger clonotype is one base distant, so this may be a read error. The chain uses TRBV7-6 and TRBJ2-1; 8 bases align to TRBD2. Germline values: CDR1 SGHVS, CDR2 FNYEAQ. The CDR3 is made up of 15 amino acids. The J segment lost 4 bases and the V segment lost 7 bases, leaving 9 bases of the junction unmatched. The DNA for the CDR3 is TGTGCCAGCATACAGACAAGCGGGAGATACAATGAGCAGTTCTTC. Translated: CASIQTSGRYNEQFF.

This clonotype showed up just a few times. CDR3 sequence: CASSLGFQGDPGETQYF. Written as DNA, the CDR3 is TGTGCCAGCAGCCTCGGATTCCAGGGTGACCCGGGTGAGACCCAGTACTTC. This chain uses TRBV7-4 with TRBJ2-5, with D possibly matching TRBD1 (5 bases). The V end was cut by 5 bases, the J end by 5 bases, with 24 bases between. This CDR3 is 17 amino acids long. CDR1 and CDR2 from the germline V gene are SGHVT and SQSDAQ.

This clonotype has a count of ten or more. The chain is built from TRBV7-2 and TRBJ1-1; D not resolved. The CDR3 extends over 14 amino acids. V lost 5 bases and J lost 8, with 18 bases in between. Germline CDR1 reads SGHTA; CDR2 reads FQGNSA. CDR3 DNA sequence: TGTGCCAGCAGCCCAGAGAGGTACACATTCGAAGCTTTCTTT. Protein sequence: CASSPERYTFEAFF.

This sequence joins TRBV6-2 or TRBV6-3 and TRBJ1-5; the D gene is possibly TRBD1 (6 bases). Germline V gene lookup returns CDR1 MNHEY and CDR2 SVGEGT. The CDR3 runs 19 residues. V gave up 0 bases and J gave up 0 bases, with 18 bases separating them. The CDR3 region has the DNA TGTGCCAGCAGTTACTCAGGCCTGGACAGAATCTATAGCAATCAGCCCCAGCATTTT. It translates to CASSYSGLDRIYSNQPQHF.

This clonotype appeared a few times. The chain has TRBV6-2 or TRBV6-3 and TRBJ2-3, with a weak D call TRBD2 (7 bases). CDR1 MNHEY and CDR2 SVGEGT come from the germline V gene. The V end lost 7 bases, the J end lost 5 bases, and 22 bases lay between the germline ends. The CDR3 is 16 amino acids. The CDR3 here is CASTPEKRGGGDTQYF. In nucleotides, the CDR3 is TGTGCCAGCACCCCCGAGAAGAGGGGGGGCGGAGATACGCAGTATTTT.

This clonotype was seen repeatedly, ten times or more. The chain has TRBV20-1 and TRBJ2-5; unclear D gene. Germline V gene lookup returns CDR1 DFQATT and CDR2 SNEGSKA (reference sequence). The CDR3 runs to 14 residues. Trimming took 0 bases from V and 4 from J, leaving 12 bases between them. CDR3 amino acids: CSAREILSSETQYF. CDR3 coding DNA: TGCAGTGCTAGAGAGATACTTAGTTCAGAGACCCAGTACTTC.

This clonotype was picked up many times. The chain carries TRBV28 and TRBJ2-1, with D tentatively TRBD1 (6 bases). The ends were cut back, 8 bases at V and 0 bases at J, with 14 bases in the middle. CDR1 and CDR2 (germline): MDHEN, SYDVKM. The CDR3 contains 15 residues. The CDR3 region has the DNA TGTGCCAGCGAGGCAACAGGGAGCTCCTACAATGAGCAGTTCTTC. This sequence encodes CASEATGSSYNEQFF.